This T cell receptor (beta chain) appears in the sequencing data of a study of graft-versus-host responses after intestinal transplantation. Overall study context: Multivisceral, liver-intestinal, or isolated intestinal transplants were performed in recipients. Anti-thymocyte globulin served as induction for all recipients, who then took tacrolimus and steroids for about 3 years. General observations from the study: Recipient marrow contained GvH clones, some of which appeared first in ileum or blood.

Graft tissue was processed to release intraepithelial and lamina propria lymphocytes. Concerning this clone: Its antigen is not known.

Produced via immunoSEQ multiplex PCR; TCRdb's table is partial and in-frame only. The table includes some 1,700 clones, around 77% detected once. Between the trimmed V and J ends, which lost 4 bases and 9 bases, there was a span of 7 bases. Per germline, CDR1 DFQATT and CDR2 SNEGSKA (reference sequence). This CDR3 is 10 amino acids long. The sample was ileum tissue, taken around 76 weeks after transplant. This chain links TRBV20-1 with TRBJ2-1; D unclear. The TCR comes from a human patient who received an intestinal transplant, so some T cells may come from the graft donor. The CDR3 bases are TGCAGTGCTAACCGAGGTGAGCAGTTCTTC. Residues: CSANRGEQFF.